The 5 T cell receptor beta chains below were found in one sample sequenced in a study of T cell responses to AZD1222 COVID-19 vaccine. Assay used: immunoSEQ multiplex PCR; TCRdb lists only in-frame clones, some missing. The sample lists about 130,000 clones; approximately 92% were seen once. The sample here was peripheral blood, taken 28 days after the second AZD1222 dose. These TCRs come from an adult who received the AZD1222 COVID-19 vaccine.

V usage is TRBV5-1 and J usage is TRBJ2-6; a possible D gene is TRBD2 (6 bases). The CDR3 contains 17 residues. V was cut by 4 bases and J by 2 bases, with 16 bases left in between. Germline V lookup: CDR1 SGHRS, CDR2 YFSETQ. The CDR3, as DNA: TGCGCCAGCAGCCTATGGGGGGATACCACTGGGGCCAACGTCCTGACTTTC. Its protein is CASSLWGDTTGANVLTF. Based on the CDR3 plus reference TRBV5-1 and TRBJ2-6, the full variable domain is KAGVTQTPRYLIKTRGQQVTLSCSPISGHRSVSWYQQTPGQGLQFLFEYFSETQRNKGNFPGRFSGRQFSNSRSEMNVSTLELGDSALYLCASSLWGDTTGANVLTFGAGSRLTVL.

This chain links TRBV6-4 with TRBJ2-5, with D possibly being TRBD2 (7 bases). Trimming stripped 6 bases from V and 5 bases from J, with 19 bases between. The CDR3 contains 15 residues. CDR1 is MRHNA and CDR2 is SNTAGT in the germline V gene. CDR3 coding DNA: TGTGCCAGCAGCCCCGAAGGGGGGGCGAGCGAGACCCAGTACTTC. Protein product: CASSPEGGASETQYF.

V and J are TRBV7-2 and TRBJ2-3, with 9 bases identical to TRBD2. Germline lookup yields CDR1 SGHTA and CDR2 FQGNSA. This CDR3 comprises 16 residues. J was trimmed by 4 bases and V by 5 bases; bases with no gene match: 10. The CDR3 reads CASSTGHTSGPDTQYF. The DNA of the CDR3 is TGTGCCAGCAGCACCGGGCACACTAGCGGGCCAGATACGCAGTATTTT. Supplemented by reference TRBV7-2 and TRBJ2-3, the full variable domain reads GAGVSQSPSNKVTEKGKDVELRCDPISGHTALYWYRQSLGQGLEFLIYFQGNSAPDKSGLPSDRFSAERTGGSVSTLTIQRTQQEDSAVYLCASSTGHTSGPDTQYFGPGTRLTVL.

The chain combines TRBV6-2 or TRBV6-3 with TRBJ1-2, with 10 bases lining up with TRBD1. V trimming: 6 bases; J trimming: 6 bases; junction bases outside the gene matches: 10. The CDR3 runs to 15 residues. Per the germline V gene, CDR1 is MNHEY and CDR2 is SVGEGT. CDR3 loop: CASSPVGQGGDGYTF. Here the CDR3 DNA reads TGTGCCAGCAGCCCTGTCGGACAGGGGGGTGATGGCTACACCTTC.

The rearrangement joins TRBV5-4 to TRBJ1-2; the D gene is possibly TRBD1 (5 bases). V dropped 4 bases and J dropped 1 base, with 11 bases sitting between them. Germline lookup yields CDR1 SGHNT and CDR2 YYREEE (reference sequence). The CDR3 is 14 residues long. The CDR3 loop is CASSPGPGNYGYTF. CDR3 nucleotides: TGTGCCAGCAGCCCGGGACCCGGTAACTATGGCTACACCTTC.